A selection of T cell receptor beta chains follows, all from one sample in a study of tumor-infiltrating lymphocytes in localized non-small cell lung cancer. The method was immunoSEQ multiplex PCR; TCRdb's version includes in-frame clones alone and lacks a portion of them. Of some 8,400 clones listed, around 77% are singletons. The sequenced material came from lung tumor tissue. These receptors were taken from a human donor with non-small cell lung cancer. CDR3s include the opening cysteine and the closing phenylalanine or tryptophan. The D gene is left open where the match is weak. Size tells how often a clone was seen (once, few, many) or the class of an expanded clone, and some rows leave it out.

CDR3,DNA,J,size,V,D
CASGLGTEAFF,TGTGCCAGCGGCTTGGGCACTGAAGCTTTCTTT,TRBJ1-1,.,TRBV6-6,.
CASRRLAGGSYNEQFF,TGTGCCAGTCGAAGACTAGCGGGAGGTTCCTACAATGAGCAGTTCTTC,TRBJ2-1,.,TRBV19,TRBD2
CASSPYGGMYEQYF,TGCGCCAGCAGCCCCTACGGGGGAATGTACGAGCAGTACTTC,TRBJ2-7,.,TRBV4-3,.
CAIGRETGELFF,TGTGCCATCGGCAGGGAGACCGGGGAGCTGTTTTTT,TRBJ2-2,.,TRBV10-3,.
CASSFSTREGWRTEAFF,TGTGCCAGCAGCTTCTCTACCCGTGAGGGGTGGAGAACTGAAGCTTTCTTT,TRBJ1-1,.,TRBV7-9,.
CASRLAGPLREQFF,TGCGCCAGCAGACTAGCGGGCCCCCTGCGTGAGCAGTTCTTC,TRBJ2-1,.,TRBV10-2,TRBD2
CASTRKLSGADTQYF,TGTGCCAGCACCCGAAAACTTTCCGGCGCAGATACGCAGTATTTT,TRBJ2-3,.,TRBV6-1,.
CASIVERGAGDTQYF,TGTGCCAGCATAGTGGAAAGGGGGGCTGGAGATACGCAGTATTTT,TRBJ2-3,few,TRBV2,.
CASSLQGADTQYF,TGTGCCAGCAGCTTGCAGGGCGCAGATACGCAGTATTTT,TRBJ2-3,.,TRBV7-2,.
CATSRDASTTGIYEQYF,TGTGCCACCAGCAGAGATGCCTCCACTACGGGGATTTACGAGCAGTACTTC,TRBJ2-7,.,TRBV15,.
CASSLGRAVHVLTF,TGTGCCAGCAGCTTAGGTCGGGCCGTCCACGTCCTGACTTTC,TRBJ2-6,few,TRBV11-2,.
CASSFTSYNEQFF,TGTGCCAGCAGCTTTACTAGTTACAATGAGCAGTTCTTC,TRBJ2-1,.,TRBV6-6,.
CASSLTNTDTQYF,TGTGCCAGCAGCTTAACCAACACAGATACGCAGTATTTT,TRBJ2-3,.,TRBV11-3,.
CASSSIGQPQETQYF,TGTGCCAGCAGCTCCATAGGACAGCCTCAAGAGACCCAGTACTTC,TRBJ2-5,.,TRBV7-9,.
CASSLKGTGDQPQHF,TGTGCCAGCAGCTTGAAAGGGACAGGTGATCAGCCCCAGCATTTT,TRBJ1-5,.,TRBV5-5,TRBD1
CASSSLDGETQYF,TGCGCCAGCAGTTCCCTGGATGGAGAGACCCAGTACTTC,TRBJ2-5,.,TRBV5-1,.
CASRADLGSTDTQYF,TGTGCCAGCAGAGCCGACTTAGGGAGCACAGATACGCAGTATTTT,TRBJ2-3,.,TRBV6-5,.
CASSWDRGPGELFF,TGTGCCAGCAGTTGGGACAGGGGTCCCGGGGAGCTGTTTTTT,TRBJ2-2,.,TRBV27,TRBD1
CSAIRQGGAFF,TGCAGCGCTATTCGACAGGGCGGGGCTTTCTTT,TRBJ1-1,.,TRBV29-1,TRBD1
CASSLRTGIDTGELFF,TGTGCCAGCAGCTTAAGAACGGGCATTGACACCGGGGAGCTGTTTTTT,TRBJ2-2,few,TRBV11-3,.
CASSSGLTYEQYF,TGTGCCAGCAGCTCGGGACTTACCTACGAGCAGTACTTC,TRBJ2-7,.,TRBV11-2,.
CAWEPGQGIYGYTF,TGTGCCTGGGAACCGGGACAGGGAATCTATGGCTACACCTTC,TRBJ1-2,.,TRBV30,TRBD1
CASSQTSGRAREQFF,TGTGCCAGCAGCCAGACTAGCGGGAGGGCTCGGGAGCAGTTCTTC,TRBJ2-1,.,TRBV7-9,TRBD2
CASSSNDYEQYF,TGTGCCAGCAGCTCAAACGACTACGAGCAGTACTTC,TRBJ2-7,once,TRBV6-6,.
CASTLGSHNEQFF,TGTGCCAGCACCCTGGGCAGCCACAATGAGCAGTTCTTC,TRBJ2-1,medium-sized,TRBV7-2,.
CASSGDRRMNQPQHF,TGTGCCAGTAGCGGGGACAGGCGGATGAATCAGCCCCAGCATTTT,TRBJ1-5,.,TRBV19,TRBD1
CASSFGGDTEAFF,TGTGCCAGCTCCTTTGGGGGGGACACTGAAGCTTTCTTT,TRBJ1-1,.,TRBV18,.
CASSEGRPAYNEQFF,TGCGCCAGCAGTGAGGGGCGTCCTGCCTACAATGAGCAGTTCTTC,TRBJ2-1,.,TRBV10-1,.
CASSQLGVGYGYTF,TGTGCCAGCAGCCAGCTCGGCGTTGGCTATGGCTACACCTTC,TRBJ1-2,.,TRBV7-2,.
CASSLQRTGANVLTF,TGTGCCAGCAGTTTACAGAGGACCGGGGCCAACGTCCTGACTTTC,TRBJ2-6,.,TRBV28,.
CASSLYPKQGINGYTF,TGTGCCAGCAGTTTATACCCTAAACAGGGAATCAATGGCTACACCTTC,TRBJ1-2,.,TRBV28,.
CASSLWGITDTQYF,TGTGCCAGCAGCTTGTGGGGAATCACAGATACGCAGTATTTT,TRBJ2-3,few,TRBV5-4,.
CASSSLNTDTQYF,TGTGCCAGCAGCTCTCTCAACACAGATACGCAGTATTTT,TRBJ2-3,.,TRBV7-9,.
CAGSPSGSHNEQFF,TGTGCCGGGAGCCCTAGCGGGAGCCACAATGAGCAGTTCTTC,TRBJ2-1,.,TRBV7-6,TRBD2
CASSSGTLRTDTQYF,TGCGCCAGCAGCTCCGGGACACTACGCACAGATACGCAGTATTTT,TRBJ2-3,.,TRBV5-1,.
CASSRQLAGAYEQYF,TGCGCCAGCAGCCGCCAACTAGCGGGAGCTTACGAGCAGTACTTC,TRBJ2-7,.,TRBV4-3,TRBD2
CASSYSVHGGGELFF,TGTGCCAGCAGTTACTCGGTGCACGGTGGAGGGGAGCTGTTTTTT,TRBJ2-2,.,TRBV6-5,.
CASSSYGLAGSNEQFF,TGTGCCAGCAGCTCCTATGGACTAGCGGGAAGCAATGAGCAGTTCTTC,TRBJ2-1,.,TRBV11-2,TRBD2
CASSLAQQGGADTQYF,TGTGCCAGCAGCTTGGCACAGCAGGGAGGGGCAGATACGCAGTATTTT,TRBJ2-3,.,TRBV5-6,TRBD2
CASSAGQGGNTGELFF,TGTGCCAGCAGCGCGGGACAGGGCGGAAACACCGGGGAGCTGTTTTTT,TRBJ2-2,.,TRBV7-9,TRBD1
CASGLAGGTDTQYF,TGTGCCAGCGGCCTAGCGGGAGGAACAGATACGCAGTATTTT,TRBJ2-3,.,TRBV7-2,TRBD2